Presented here are 5 T cell receptor beta chains from one specimen sequenced in a study of T cells in Graves' hyperthyroidism and ophthalmopathy. The investigators amplified TCR beta CDR3 regions from RNA transcripts. HTBI primers were employed in a first-round RT-PCR of the TCR CDR3. In TCRdb, the multiplex PCR reads were re-called with MiXCR into one record per CDR3 protein. The table has roughly 200,000 distinct CDR3 sequences, less than 20% seen once; the top ten hold 53%. Material for sequencing was blood. The source of these receptors is a woman aged 50 to 60 with Graves' hyperthyroidism.

The sample holds a few counts of this clonotype. J is TRBJ2-2 and V is TRBV29-1; TRBD2 matches at 7 bases. The germline gives CDR1 SQVTM, CDR2 ANQGSEA. This CDR3 region has 14 residues. Losses at the gene ends were 4 bases for V and 5 bases for J; bases not matched to a gene: 7. The CDR3 region is CSVAGLAETGELFF. The CDR3 DNA reads TGCAGCGTTGCTGGGCTAGCGGAGACCGGGGAGCTGTTTTTT.

This clonotype was found many times. CDR3 in DNA: TGTGCCACCAGTGATCCGACTAGCGGGACTGGCACAGATACGCAGTATTTT. Encoded protein: CATSDPTSGTGTDTQYF. The chain employs TRBV24-1 and TRBJ2-3, with 11 nucleotides matching TRBD2. This CDR3 region has 17 residues. Trimming removed 3 bases from V and 1 base from J; junction bases left unmatched: 5. Germline loops: CDR1 KGHDR, CDR2 SFDVKD.

This clonotype was counted many times. The chain has TRBV6-5 and TRBJ2-7, with 7 bases that match TRBD1. In germline, CDR1 is MNHEY, CDR2 SVGAGI. The CDR3 totals 15 residues. The junction had 11 bases not matched to a gene; V was cut back by 3 bases and J by 6 bases. CDR3 in DNA: TGTGCCAGCAGTTATGCCCCAGGGGGATCGTCCGAGCAGTACTTC. Encoded protein: CASSYAPGGSSEQYF.

This clonotype was counted ten times or more. The chain is built from TRBV20-1 and TRBJ1-6, with TRBD1 identical over 9 bases. The CDR3 runs to 16 residues. The V gene end was trimmed by 5 bases and the J gene end by 3 bases; junction bases not matched to a gene: 8. Germline V lookup: CDR1 DFQATT, CDR2 SNEGSKA (reference sequence). Here the CDR3 reads CSAGRTGADYNSPLHF. The CDR3 DNA follows: TGCAGTGCTGGACGGACAGGGGCCGACTATAATTCACCCCTCCACTTT.

This clonotype was detected many times. The rearrangement uses TRBV2 and TRBJ1-1; D is perhaps TRBD1 (5 bases). V was trimmed by 2 bases and J by 0 bases, leaving 10 bases between them. This CDR3 contains 15 residues. Germline V gene data show CDR1 as SNHLY and CDR2 as FYNNEI. The CDR3 DNA sequence: TGTGCCAGCAGTGAAAGGGAGACAGTGAACACTGAAGCTTTCTTT. It codes for CASSERETVNTEAFF.